In its sample, the clone carrying this TCR beta chain was seen a few times. The antigen remains undetermined. The data are from a study of cytomegalovirus exposure and HLA in healthy donors. General observations from the study: Earlier analysis found most TCR beta V segments productive about 87% or about 30% of the time. Cytomegalovirus status was reportedly diagnosed by the classifier with high specificity and sensitivity.

Primers included in the PCR were 60 Vbeta and 13 Jbeta primers. The method was immunoSEQ multiplex PCR; TCRdb's version includes in-frame clones alone and lacks a portion of them. The sample consists of around 200,000 clones, 70% to 75% of them appearing once. Trimming cost V 2 bases and J 2 bases; bases outside gene matches: 2. The CDR3 is 15 residues long. CDR1 and CDR2 from the germline V gene are MNHEY and SMNVEV (reference sequence). The receptor comes from a woman under 40 in good health and CMV-seropositive. The gene calls are TRBV27 and TRBJ2-3; 9 positions agree with TRBD1. The specimen sequenced was PBMCs. This chain's CDR3 is CASSLRDRDTDTQYF. Written as DNA, the CDR3 is TGTGCCAGCAGTTTACGGGACAGGGACACAGATACGCAGTATTTT.